This T cell receptor beta chain came from a study of shared clonotypes between healthy human individuals. Naivety among CD8 cells was defined by CD45RO negativity and positive CCR7 selection, thereby excluding terminally differentiated effector memory CD45RA+ cells. All the donors were Caucasian adults who lived in Nashville, Tennessee. In the original processing: Filtering differed, since immunoSEQ gave only junction sequences and no quality scores. Sequencing used immunoSEQ multiplex PCR; TCRdb keeps in-frame clones, though not all of them. For V, J and clone size, that table is used; D and trimming come from the DNA. In the table there are approximately 1.9 million clones, around 93% of which are singletons. Study-wide points: Estimated richness was generally greater in naive than memory subsets. Unshared clonotypes carried lower generation probabilities than those common to all four donors.

Concerning this clone: Antigen specificity is unknown.

The sequence was obtained from a man aged 18 to 35 in good health. Some clones in this sample may be carry-over from other donors' samples. Sequencing used naive CD8+ T cells from PBMCs.

CDR3 loop: CSVTVGTYNEQFF. The CDR3, as DNA: TGCAGCGTTACGGTGGGCACCTACAATGAGCAGTTCTTC. The V gene is TRBV29-1, the J gene TRBJ2-1; D unclear. V shed 5 bases and J shed 2 bases, with 10 bases lying between them. Germline lookup yields CDR1 SQVTM and CDR2 ANQGSEA. The CDR3 is 13 residues long.